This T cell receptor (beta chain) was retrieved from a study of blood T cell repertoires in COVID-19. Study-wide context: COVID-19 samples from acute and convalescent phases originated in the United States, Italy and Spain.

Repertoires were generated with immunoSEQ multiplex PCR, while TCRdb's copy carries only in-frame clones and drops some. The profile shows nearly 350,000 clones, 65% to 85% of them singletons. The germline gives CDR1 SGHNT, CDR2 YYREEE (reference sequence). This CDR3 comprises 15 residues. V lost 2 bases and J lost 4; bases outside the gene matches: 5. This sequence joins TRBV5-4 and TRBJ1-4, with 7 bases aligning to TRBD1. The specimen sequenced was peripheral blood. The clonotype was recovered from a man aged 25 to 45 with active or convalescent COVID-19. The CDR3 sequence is CASSFTGTVNEKLFF. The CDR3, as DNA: TGTGCCAGCAGCTTCACCGGGACAGTTAATGAAAAACTGTTTTTT.